These T cell receptor beta chains were read from a single sample in a study of beta chain features in type 1 diabetes. Profiling relied on immunoSEQ multiplex PCR, and the TCRdb table lists in-frame clones only, not all of them. Of about 42,000 clones listed, approximately 53% were seen once; the top ten hold 0.25%. The sequencing sample was made of stem cell memory CD4+ T cells from blood. These receptors originate from a woman aged 25 to 39 in good health. CDR3s include the opening cysteine and the closing phenylalanine or tryptophan. The D gene is left open where the match is weak. Clone size is shown for a subset of rows, as once, few, many or a class of expanded clone.

>-|TRBV29-1|-|TRBJ2-7
TGCAGCGTTGAAGTGGCGGCTACCTACGAGCAGTACTTC
CSVEVAATYEQYF
>-|TRBV18|-|TRBJ2-7
TGTGCCAGCTCAACCTTGGAGAGCTCCTACGAGCAGTACTTC
CASSTLESSYEQYF
>TRBD1|TRBV2|-|TRBJ1-2
TGTGCCAGCAGCGAGGACAGGGGAGGTAACTATGGCTACACCTTC
CASSEDRGGNYGYTF
>-|TRBV2|-|TRBJ2-5
TGTGCCAGCAGCCCGACTAGAGAGACCCAGTACTTC
CASSPTRETQYF
>TRBD1|TRBV30|few|TRBJ2-5
TGTGCCTGGAGTAGGGAACAGGGGGCTAGAAAGACCCAGTACTTC
CAWSREQGARKTQYF
>TRBD2|TRBV5-8|once|TRBJ2-5
TGTGCCAGCAGCTCCCACCCCGGGACTAGGTACCAAGAGACCCAGTACTTC
CASSSHPGTRYQETQYF
>-|TRBV5-1|few|TRBJ1-1
TGCGCCAGCAGCCAGAACACTGAAGCTTTCTTT
CASSQNTEAFF
>TRBD2|TRBV9|-|TRBJ2-1
TGTGCCAGCAGCGTAGAACTAGCGGGCTCCTACAATGAGCAGTTCTTC
CASSVELAGSYNEQFF
>-|TRBV6-5|-|TRBJ2-7
TGTGCCAGCAGTTACCCGGCGGGGGAGCAGTACTTC
CASSYPAGEQYF
>-|TRBV6-5|-|TRBJ2-7
TGTGCCAGCAGTTACGAGGGCCGTTCCTACGAGCAGTACTTC
CASSYEGRSYEQYF
>-|TRBV7-2|-|TRBJ2-7
TGTGCCAGCAGCTTAGAAGGGCTAGCTCTGGGCGAGCAGTACTTC
CASSLEGLALGEQYF
>TRBD1|TRBV9|-|TRBJ2-7
TGTGCCAGCAGCGCGACAGGGTCCAACGAGCAGTACTTC
CASSATGSNEQYF
>-|TRBV27|-|TRBJ2-1
TGTGCCAGCAGTTTGTTGAGCTCCTACAATGAGCAGTTCTTC
CASSLLSSYNEQFF
>-|TRBV28|few|TRBJ2-2
TGTGCCAGCAGTTTAATCTGGGCAGGGGCCTTGAACACCGGGGAGCTGTTTTTT
CASSLIWAGALNTGELFF
>TRBD1|TRBV5-4|-|TRBJ2-2
TGTGCCAGCAGCTTACAGGGGCCCGGGGAGCTGTTTTTT
CASSLQGPGELFF
>TRBD1|TRBV18|few|TRBJ1-3
TGTGCCAGCTCGTCTACGGGACAGCTCTGGGACACCATATATTTT
CASSSTGQLWDTIYF
>TRBD2|TRBV13|few|TRBJ2-1
TGTGCCAGCAGCGGGGGGACTAGCGGGTCCTACAATGAGCAGTTCTTC
CASSGGTSGSYNEQFF
>-|TRBV9|-|TRBJ2-3
TGTGCCAGCAGCCACAGGGCGGCTCGGATGACGCCTTTT
CASSHRAARMTPF
>TRBD1|TRBV18|-|TRBJ1-2
TGTGCCAGCTCACCAAACTCCGGGACAGGGTCCTATGGCTACACCTTC
CASSPNSGTGSYGYTF
>TRBD2|TRBV7-2|few|TRBJ2-5
TGTGCCAGCAGCTTATTGCCAGCGGGAAAAGAGACCCAGTACTTC
CASSLLPAGKETQYF
>-|TRBV11-2|-|TRBJ2-5
TGTGCCAGCAGCTCAAACCGGGAGACCCAGTACTTC
CASSSNRETQYF
>-|TRBV5-1|-|TRBJ1-1
TGCGCCAGCAGCCGACTGACGGAGAACACTGAAGCTTTCTTT
CASSRLTENTEAFF
>-|TRBV28|once|TRBJ2-7
TGTGCCAGCAACTTGCTTACAGGACGGGACGAGCAGTACTTC
CASNLLTGRDEQYF
>TRBD1|TRBV6-6|few|TRBJ2-3
TGTGCCAGCAGTTACTCGACAGGGGTTAGCACAGATACGCAGTATTTT
CASSYSTGVSTDTQYF
>TRBD1|TRBV5-1|few|TRBJ1-1
TGCGCCAGCAGCGATGGACAGGGCAACACTGAAGCTTTCTTT
CASSDGQGNTEAFF
>TRBD2|TRBV5-1|-|TRBJ2-1
TGCGCCAGCGCGCTAGCGGGAGGGCCGGGTGAGCAGTTCTTC
CASALAGGPGEQFF
>-|TRBV28|few|TRBJ1-2
TGTGCCAGCAGAACAGGGAAACTTGCTAACTATGGCTACACCTTC
CASRTGKLANYGYTF
>-|TRBV28|once|TRBJ1-5
TGTGCCAGCAGAACCGGCAGCAGGGCTCAGCCCCAGCATTTT
CASRTGSRAQPQHF
>TRBD1|TRBV5-1|-|TRBJ2-7
TGCGCCAGCAGCTCTGGACAGGGGGTAGCCTACGAGCAGTACTTC
CASSSGQGVAYEQYF